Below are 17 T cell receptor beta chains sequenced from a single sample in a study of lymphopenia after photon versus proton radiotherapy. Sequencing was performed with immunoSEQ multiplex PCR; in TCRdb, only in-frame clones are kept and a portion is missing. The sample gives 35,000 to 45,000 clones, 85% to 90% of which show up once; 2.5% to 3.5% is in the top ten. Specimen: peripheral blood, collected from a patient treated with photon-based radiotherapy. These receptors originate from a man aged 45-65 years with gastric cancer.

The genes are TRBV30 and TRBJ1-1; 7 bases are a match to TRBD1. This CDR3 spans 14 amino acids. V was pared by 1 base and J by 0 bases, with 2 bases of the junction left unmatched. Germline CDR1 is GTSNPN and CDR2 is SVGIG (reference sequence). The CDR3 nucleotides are TGTGCCTGGAGTGGTGACAGGGTGAACACTGAAGCTTTCTTT. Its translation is CAWSGDRVNTEAFF.

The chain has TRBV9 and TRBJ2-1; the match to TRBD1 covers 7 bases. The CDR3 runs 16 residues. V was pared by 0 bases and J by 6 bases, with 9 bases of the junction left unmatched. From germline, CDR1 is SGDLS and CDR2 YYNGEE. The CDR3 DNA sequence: TGTGCCAGCAGCGTAGGAGGGGACAGACTTTTCAATGAGCAGTTCTTC. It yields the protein CASSVGGDRLFNEQFF. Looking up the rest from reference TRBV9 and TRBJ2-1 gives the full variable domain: DSGVTQTPKHLITATGQRVTLRCSPRSGDLSVYWYQQSLDQGLQFLIQYYNGEERAKGNILERFSAQQFPDLHSELNLSSLELGDSALYFCASSVGGDRLFNEQFFGPGTRLTVL.

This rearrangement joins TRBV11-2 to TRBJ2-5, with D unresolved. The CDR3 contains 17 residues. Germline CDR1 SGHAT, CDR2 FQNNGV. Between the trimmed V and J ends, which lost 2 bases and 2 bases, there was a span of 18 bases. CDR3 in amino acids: CASSLSNWDTTQETQYF. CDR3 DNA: TGTGCCAGCAGCTTATCAAACTGGGATACCACGCAAGAGACCCAGTACTTC.

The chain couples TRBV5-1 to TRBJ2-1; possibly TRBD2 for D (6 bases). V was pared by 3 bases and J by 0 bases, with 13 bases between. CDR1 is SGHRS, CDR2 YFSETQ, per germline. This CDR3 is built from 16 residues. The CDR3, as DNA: TGCGCCAGCAGCTCTCCGGGACTGAGCTCCTACAATGAGCAGTTCTTC. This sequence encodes CASSSPGLSSYNEQFF.

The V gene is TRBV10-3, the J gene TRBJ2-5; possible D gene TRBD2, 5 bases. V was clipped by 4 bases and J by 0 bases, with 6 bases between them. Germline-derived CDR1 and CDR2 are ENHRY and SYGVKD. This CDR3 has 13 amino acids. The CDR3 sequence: CAISVAYQETQYF. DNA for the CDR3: TGTGCCATCAGTGTAGCGTACCAAGAGACCCAGTACTTC.

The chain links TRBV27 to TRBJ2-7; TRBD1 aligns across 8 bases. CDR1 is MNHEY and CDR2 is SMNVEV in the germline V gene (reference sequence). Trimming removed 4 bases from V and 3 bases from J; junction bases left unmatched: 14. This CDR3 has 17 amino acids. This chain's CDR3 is CASSSEPVGTGLYEQYF. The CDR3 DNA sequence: TGTGCCAGCAGTTCCGAACCCGTCGGGACAGGCCTCTACGAGCAGTACTTC.

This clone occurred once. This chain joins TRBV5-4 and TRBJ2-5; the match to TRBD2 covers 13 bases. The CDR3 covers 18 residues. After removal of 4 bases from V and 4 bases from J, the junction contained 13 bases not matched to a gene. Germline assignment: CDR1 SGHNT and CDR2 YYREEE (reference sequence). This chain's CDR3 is CASSSWTSGSGLGETQYF. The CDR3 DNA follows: TGTGCCAGCAGCAGCTGGACTAGCGGGAGTGGGCTGGGAGAGACCCAGTACTTC.

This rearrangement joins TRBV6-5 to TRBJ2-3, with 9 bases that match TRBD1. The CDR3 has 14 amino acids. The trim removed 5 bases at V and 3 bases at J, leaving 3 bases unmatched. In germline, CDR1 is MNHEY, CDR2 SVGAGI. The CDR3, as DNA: TGTGCCAGCAGTATCGGACAGGGGACAGATACGCAGTATTTT. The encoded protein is CASSIGQGTDTQYF.

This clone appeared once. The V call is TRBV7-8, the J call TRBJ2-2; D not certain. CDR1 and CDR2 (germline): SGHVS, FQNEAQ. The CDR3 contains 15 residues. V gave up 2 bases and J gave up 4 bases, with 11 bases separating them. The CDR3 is CASSLTAYSTGELFF. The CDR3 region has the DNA TGTGCCAGCAGCTTAACAGCTTACAGCACCGGGGAGCTGTTTTTT. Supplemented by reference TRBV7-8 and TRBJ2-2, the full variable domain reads GAGVSQSPRYKVAKRGQDVALRCDPISGHVSLFWYQQALGQGPEFLTYFQNEAQLDKSGLPSDRFFAERPEGSVSTLKIQRTQQEDSAVYLCASSLTAYSTGELFFGEGSRLTVL.

CDR3 coding DNA: TGTGCCAGCAGCCCGAACTTGGACAGGGCCTTCTCCTACGAGCAGTACTTC. This translates into CASSPNLDRAFSYEQYF. The gene calls are TRBV7-9 and TRBJ2-7; 8 bases line up with TRBD1. Germline assignment: CDR1 SEHNR and CDR2 FQNEAQ (reference sequence). This CDR3 contains 17 residues. V was clipped by 5 bases and J by 0 bases; unmatched bases: 12. Complete variable domain (other parts from reference TRBV7-9 and TRBJ2-7): DTGVSQNPRHKITKRGQNVTFRCDPISEHNRLYWYRQTLGQGPEFLTYFQNEAQLEKSRLLSDRFSAERPKGSFSTLEIQRTEQGDSAMYLCASSPNLDRAFSYEQYFGPGTRLTVT.

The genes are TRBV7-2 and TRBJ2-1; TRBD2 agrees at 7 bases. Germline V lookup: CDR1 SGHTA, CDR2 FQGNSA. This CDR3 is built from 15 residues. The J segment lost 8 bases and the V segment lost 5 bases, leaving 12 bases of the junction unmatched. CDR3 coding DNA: TGTGCCAGCAGCCTGAGACTAGCTGTTGGGGATGAGCAGTTCTTC. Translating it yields CASSLRLAVGDEQFF.

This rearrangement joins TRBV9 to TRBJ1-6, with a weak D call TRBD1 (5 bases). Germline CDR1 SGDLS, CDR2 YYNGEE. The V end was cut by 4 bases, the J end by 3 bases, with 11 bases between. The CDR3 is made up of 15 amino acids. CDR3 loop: CASSSGDGYNSPLHF. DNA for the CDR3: TGTGCCAGCAGCTCCGGGGACGGCTATAATTCACCCCTCCACTTT.

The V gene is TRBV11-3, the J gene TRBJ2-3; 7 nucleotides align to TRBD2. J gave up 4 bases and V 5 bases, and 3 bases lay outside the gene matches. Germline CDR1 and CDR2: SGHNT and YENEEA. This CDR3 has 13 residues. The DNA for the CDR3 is TGTGCCAGCAGCCCTGGGGGGGCAGATACGCAGTATTTT. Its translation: CASSPGGADTQYF.

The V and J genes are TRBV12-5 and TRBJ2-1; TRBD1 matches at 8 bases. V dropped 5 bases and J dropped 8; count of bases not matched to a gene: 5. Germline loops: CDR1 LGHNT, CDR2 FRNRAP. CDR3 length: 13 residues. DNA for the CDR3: TGTGCTAGTGGTCAGGGGGCGCGGTATGAGCAGTTCTTC. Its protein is CASGQGARYEQFF. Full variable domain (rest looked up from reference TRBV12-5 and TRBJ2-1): DARVTQTPRHKVTEMGQEVTMRCQPILGHNTVFWYRQTMMQGLELLAYFRNRAPLDDSGMPKDRFSAEMPDATLATLKIQPSEPRDSAVYFCASGQGARYEQFFGPGTRLTVL.

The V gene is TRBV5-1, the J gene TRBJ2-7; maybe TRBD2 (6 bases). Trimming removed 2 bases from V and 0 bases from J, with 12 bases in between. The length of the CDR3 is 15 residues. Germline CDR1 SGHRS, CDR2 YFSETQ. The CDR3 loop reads CASSFGTWSSYEQYF. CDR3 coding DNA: TGCGCCAGCAGCTTCGGGACTTGGAGCTCCTACGAGCAGTACTTC.

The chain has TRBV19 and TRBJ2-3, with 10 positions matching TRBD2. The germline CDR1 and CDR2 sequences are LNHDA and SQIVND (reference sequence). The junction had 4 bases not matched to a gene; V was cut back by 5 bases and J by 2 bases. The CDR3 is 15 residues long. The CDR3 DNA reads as TGTGCCAGTAGTGAGCGGGAGGGCCCCACAGATACGCAGTATTTT. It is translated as CASSEREGPTDTQYF.

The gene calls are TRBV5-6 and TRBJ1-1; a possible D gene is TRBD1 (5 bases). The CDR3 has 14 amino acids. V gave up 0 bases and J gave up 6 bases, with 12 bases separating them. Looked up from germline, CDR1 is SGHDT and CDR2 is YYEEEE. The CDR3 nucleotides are TGTGCCAGCAGCTTGGGAGGGAAGGGGTCTGAAGCTTTCTTT. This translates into CASSLGGKGSEAFF.